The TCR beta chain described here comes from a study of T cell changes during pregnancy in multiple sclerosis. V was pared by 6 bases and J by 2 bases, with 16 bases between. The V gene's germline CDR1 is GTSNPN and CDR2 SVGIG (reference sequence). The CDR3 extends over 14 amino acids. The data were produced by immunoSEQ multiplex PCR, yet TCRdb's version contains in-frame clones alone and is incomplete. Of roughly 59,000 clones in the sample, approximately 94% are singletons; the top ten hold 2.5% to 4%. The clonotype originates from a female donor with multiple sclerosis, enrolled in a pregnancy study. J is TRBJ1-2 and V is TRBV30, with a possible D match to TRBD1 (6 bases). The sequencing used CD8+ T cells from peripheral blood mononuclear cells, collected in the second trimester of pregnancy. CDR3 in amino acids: CACLLTTGNYGYTF. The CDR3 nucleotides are TGTGCCTGCCTACTTACCACAGGGAACTATGGCTACACCTTC.